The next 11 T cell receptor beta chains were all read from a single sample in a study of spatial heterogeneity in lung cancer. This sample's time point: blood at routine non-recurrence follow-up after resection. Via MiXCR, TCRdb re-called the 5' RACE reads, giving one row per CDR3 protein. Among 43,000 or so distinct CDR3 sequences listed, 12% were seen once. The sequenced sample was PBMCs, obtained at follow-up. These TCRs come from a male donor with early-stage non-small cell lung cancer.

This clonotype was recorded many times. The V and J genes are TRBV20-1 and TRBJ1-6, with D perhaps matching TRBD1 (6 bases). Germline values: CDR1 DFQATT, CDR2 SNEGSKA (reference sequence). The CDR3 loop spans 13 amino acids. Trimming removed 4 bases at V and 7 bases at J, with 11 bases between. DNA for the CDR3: TGCAGTGCTACCGGACAGACGAATTCACCCCTCCACTTT. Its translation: CSATGQTNSPLHF.

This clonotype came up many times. The CDR3 nucleotides read TGTGCCAGCAGCTTAGGCGGGGTCAATGGCTACACCTTC. The encoded protein is CASSLGGVNGYTF. The J gene is TRBJ1-2, the V gene TRBV5-4; unclear D gene. The V and J ends lost 2 bases and 6 bases respectively, with 11 bases between them. Germline CDR1 is SGHNT and CDR2 is YYREEE (reference sequence). This CDR3 has 13 residues.

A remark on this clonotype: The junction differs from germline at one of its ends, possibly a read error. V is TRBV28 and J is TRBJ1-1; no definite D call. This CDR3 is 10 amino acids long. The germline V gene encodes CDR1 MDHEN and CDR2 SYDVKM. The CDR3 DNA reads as TGTGCCAGCAGTTTACATGAGCGAGACTTT. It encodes CASSLHERDF.

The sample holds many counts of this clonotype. The CDR3 loop is CASSFTTGGMHTGELFF. The CDR3 DNA is TGTGCCAGCAGCTTTACTACAGGGGGCATGCACACCGGGGAGCTGTTTTTT. The chain carries TRBV5-4 and TRBJ2-2, with 9 bases aligning to TRBD1. CDR3 length: 17 residues. Trimming at V came to 2 bases and at J to 3 bases, leaving 8 bases not matched to a gene. CDR1 and CDR2 (germline): SGHNT, YYREEE (reference sequence).

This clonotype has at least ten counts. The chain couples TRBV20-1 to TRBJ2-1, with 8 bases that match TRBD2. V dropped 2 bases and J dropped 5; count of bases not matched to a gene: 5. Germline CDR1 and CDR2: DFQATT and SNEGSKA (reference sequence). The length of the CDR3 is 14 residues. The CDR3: CSARREGFDNEQFF. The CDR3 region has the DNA TGCAGTGCTAGACGGGAGGGGTTTGACAATGAGCAGTTCTTC.

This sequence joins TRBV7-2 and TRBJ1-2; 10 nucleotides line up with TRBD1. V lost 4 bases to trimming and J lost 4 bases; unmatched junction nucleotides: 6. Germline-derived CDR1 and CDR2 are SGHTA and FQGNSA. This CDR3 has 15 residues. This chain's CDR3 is CASSSTGGQGYGYTF. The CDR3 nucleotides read TGTGCCAGCAGCTCGACAGGGGGCCAGGGCTATGGCTACACCTTC. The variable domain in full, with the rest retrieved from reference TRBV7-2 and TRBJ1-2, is GAGVSQSPSNKVTEKGKDVELRCDPISGHTALYWYRQSLGQGLEFLIYFQGNSAPDKSGLPSDRFSAERTGGSVSTLTIQRTQQEDSAVYLCASSSTGGQGYGYTFGSGTRLTVV.

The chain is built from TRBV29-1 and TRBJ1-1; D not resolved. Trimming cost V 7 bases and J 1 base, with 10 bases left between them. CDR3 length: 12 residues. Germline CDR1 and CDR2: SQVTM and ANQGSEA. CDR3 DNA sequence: TGCAGCGGGACGTGGGAGAACACTGAAGCTTTCTTT. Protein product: CSGTWENTEAFF.

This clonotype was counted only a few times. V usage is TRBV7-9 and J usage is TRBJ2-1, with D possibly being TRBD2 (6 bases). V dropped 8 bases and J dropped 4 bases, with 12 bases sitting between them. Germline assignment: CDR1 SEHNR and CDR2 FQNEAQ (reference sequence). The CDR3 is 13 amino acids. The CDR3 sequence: CASRRGEYNEQFF. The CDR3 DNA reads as TGTGCCAGCCGGAGGGGAGAGTACAATGAGCAGTTCTTC.

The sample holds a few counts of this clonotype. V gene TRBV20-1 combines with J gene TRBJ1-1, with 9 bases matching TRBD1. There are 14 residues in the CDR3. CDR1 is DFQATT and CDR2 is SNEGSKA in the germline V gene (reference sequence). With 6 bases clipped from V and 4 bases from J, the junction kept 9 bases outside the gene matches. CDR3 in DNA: TGCAGTGCCGAGGGGGACAGGGTAGGCACTGAAGCTTTCTTT. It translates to CSAEGDRVGTEAFF.

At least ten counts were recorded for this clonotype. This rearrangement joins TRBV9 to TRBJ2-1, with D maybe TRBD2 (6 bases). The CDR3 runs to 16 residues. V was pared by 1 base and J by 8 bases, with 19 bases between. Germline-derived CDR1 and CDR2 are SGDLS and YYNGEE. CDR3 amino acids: CASSVSGGEAGDEQFF. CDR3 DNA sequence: TGTGCCAGCAGCGTAAGTGGCGGGGAGGCCGGCGATGAGCAGTTCTTC.

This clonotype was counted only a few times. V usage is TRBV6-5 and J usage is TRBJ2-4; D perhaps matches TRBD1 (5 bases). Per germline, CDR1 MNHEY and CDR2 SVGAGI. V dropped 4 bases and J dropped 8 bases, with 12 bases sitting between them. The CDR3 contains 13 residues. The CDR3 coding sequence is TGTGCCAGCAGTTCCCTCAGGGAAGACATTCAGTACTTC. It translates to CASSSLREDIQYF.